This TCR beta chain was identified during a study of persistence of HIV-infected CD4 T cells. Overlapping HIV-1 Gag 15-mer peptides at 0.95 to 1 ug per peptide per mL were used. Memory cells lacking CD40L and CD69 with high CD45RO were sorted. Donors had CD4+ T cell counts above 400 cells/uL and were CMV-seropositive. The CDR3 is 15 residues long. Deletions cut 2 bases from V and 4 bases from J, with 17 bases between. The germline V gene encodes CDR1 GTSNPN and CDR2 SVGIG (reference sequence). As for this clone: Its target is not known.

The immunoSEQ assay was version 4, run in survey mode. Sequenced by immunoSEQ multiplex PCR; TCRdb stores in-frame clones only, minus some. The sample holds approximately 39,000 clones, around 83% seen once. The source is an adult with HIV. The donor label of this sample is uncertain. The sample here was cultured CD4+ T cells from PBMCs, taken from a patient who received antiretroviral therapy. The rearrangement links TRBV30 to TRBJ1-2; TRBD1 might be the D (6 bases). The DNA for the CDR3 is TGTGCCTGGAGTCGTGCCGGGGAAGGGGGCTATGGCTACACCTTC. Translating gives CAWSRAGEGGYGYTF.